The 26 T cell receptor beta chains listed next were all sequenced from one sample in a study of T cells in women clearing cervical HPV infection. Repertoires were generated with immunoSEQ multiplex PCR, while TCRdb's copy carries only in-frame clones and drops some. Its clone listing holds about 26,000 clones. Sequenced material: blood buffy coat. The receptors stem from a woman aged 18 to 75 with a cervical HPV16 infection that either progressed to CIN3+ or cleared (not recorded which).

Details on this clone: The read finishes 3 residues shy of the CDR3 end, and the germline J gene is used to complete it. The genes are TRBV6-2 or TRBV6-3 and TRBJ2-5, with 7 bases that match TRBD2. Per germline, CDR1 MNHEY and CDR2 SVGEGT. The CDR3 length is 15 residues. V trimming: 2 bases; J trimming: 2 bases; junction bases outside the gene matches: 5. The CDR3 bases that were read are TGTGCCAGCAGTTACGGACTAGATATACAAGAGACC. This encodes CASSYGLDIQET. The full CDR3 sequence reads CASSYGLDIQETQYF.

Details on this clone: The read ends 3 residues shy of where the CDR3 ends; the end is completed using the germline J gene. The rearrangement uses TRBV9 and TRBJ2-3; D ambiguous. Germline V gives CDR1 SGDLS, CDR2 YYNGEE. The length of the CDR3 is 16 residues. Trimming pared 0 bases from V and 0 bases from J, leaving 11 bases between. The CDR3 sequence: CASSVEGRPSTDTQYF. The part of the CDR3 DNA that was read is TGTGCCAGCAGCGTAGAGGGCAGACCTAGCACAGATACG.

With regard to this clone: The read halts 3 residues ahead of the CDR3 end, with the missing end drawn from the germline J gene. This chain uses TRBV20-1 with TRBJ1-5; 8 bases are shared with TRBD1. Germline values: CDR1 DFQATT, CDR2 SNEGSKA (reference sequence). CDR3 length equals 14 residues. The CDR3 is CSARPTGEGGPQHF. The sequenced CDR3 bases are TGCAGTGCTAGACCGACAGGGGAGGGTGGTCCC.

A word on this clone: The missing CDR3 end, 3 residues past where the read stops, is filled in from the germline J gene. The chain couples TRBV7-2 to TRBJ1-1; a possible D gene is TRBD1 (6 bases). Germline values: CDR1 SGHTA, CDR2 FQGNSA. This CDR3 comprises 14 residues. Trimming pared 4 bases from V and 1 base from J, leaving 10 bases between. CDR3: CASSYLQGNTEAFF. The covered CDR3 bases are TGTGCCAGCAGCTACCTACAGGGGAACACTGAA.

As for this clone: The CDR3 extends 3 residues past the end of the read, so its final part is completed from the germline J gene. The chain combines TRBV13 with TRBJ2-1, with TRBD2 identical over 9 bases. CDR1 PRHDT and CDR2 FYEKMQ come from the germline V gene (reference sequence). This CDR3 is built from 15 residues. Trimming removed 3 bases from V and 5 bases from J; junction bases left unmatched: 5. The CDR3 spells CASSFAGGAHNEQFF. The CDR3 DNA, read in part, is TGTGCCAGCAGCTTCGCGGGGGGGGCCCACAATGAG.

Remarks on this clone: The read terminates 3 residues before the CDR3 end, so the remaining end is supplied by the germline J gene. The V call is TRBV19, the J call TRBJ1-2; D might be TRBD1 (6 bases). The CDR3 has 14 amino acids. Trimming took 5 bases from V and 0 from J, leaving 10 bases between them. Germline values: CDR1 LNHDA, CDR2 SQIVND (reference sequence). The CDR3 bases that were read are TGTGCCAGTAGTCCTCGACAGGCTAACTATGGC. Translated, it gives CASSPRQANYG. The CDR3 in its entirety is CASSPRQANYGYTF.

The sequenced CDR3 bases are TGTGCCAGCAGTTATCTGGGGGGCACCGGGGAG. Amino acid sequence: CASSYLGGTGE. The full-length CDR3 reads as CASSYLGGTGELFF. The chain carries TRBV6-2 or TRBV6-3 and TRBJ2-2, with a weak D call TRBD2 (6 bases). The read comes to an end 3 residues before the CDR3 does, leaving the germline J gene to fill in the end. The CDR3 consists of 14 residues. The germline gives CDR1 MNHEY, CDR2 SVGEGT. V shed 3 bases and J shed 4 bases, with 9 bases lying between them.

Comment on this clone: The observed sequence ends 3 residues before the CDR3 terminus, with the missing tail filled in from the germline J gene. The chain couples TRBV6-2 or TRBV6-3 to TRBJ1-5; maybe TRBD1 (6 bases). Germline CDR1 and CDR2: MNHEY and SVGEGT. Trimming took off 0 bases at V and 7 bases at J, with 10 bases between the two ends. CDR3 length: 14 amino acids. CDR3 bases read: TGTGCCAGCAGTTACTCGGAGGGGGGGCAGCCC. Its protein is CASSYSEGGQP. The full CDR3 protein reads CASSYSEGGQPQHF.

About this clone itself: The CDR3 end falls 3 residues outside the read, so it is completed with the germline J gene. This chain links TRBV18 with TRBJ2-5, with TRBD1 matching over 11 bases. J was trimmed by 1 base and V by 6 bases; bases with no gene match: 4. Germline V lookup: CDR1 KGHSH, CDR2 LQKENI. The CDR3 runs to 15 residues. The covered CDR3 bases are TGTGCCAGCTCTCGTGGGACAGGGGGCCAAGAGACC. Protein sequence: CASSRGTGGQET. The whole CDR3 region reads CASSRGTGGQETQYF.

Notes on this clone: Read coverage stops 3 residues before the CDR3 terminus; the germline J gene supplies the remainder. This rearrangement joins TRBV12-3 or TRBV12-4 to TRBJ2-2; 11 nucleotides match TRBD2. The CDR3 consists of 16 residues. The ends lost 4 bases at V and 5 bases at J; junction bases unmatched: 6. The CDR3 here is CASSSLTSGATGELFF. The sequenced CDR3 bases are TGTGCCAGCAGTTCCTTGACTAGCGGGGCAACCGGGGAG.

Details on this clone: The read halts 3 residues ahead of the CDR3 end, with the missing end drawn from the germline J gene. V gene TRBV6-4 combines with J gene TRBJ2-2, with D possibly matching TRBD2 (6 bases). CDR3 size: 15 residues. Trimming removed 3 bases from V and 3 bases from J, with 11 bases in between. CDR1 is MRHNA and CDR2 is SNTAGT in the germline V gene. The CDR3 region is CASSEDGGDTGELFF. The DNA read from the CDR3 is TGTGCCAGCAGTGAAGATGGAGGGGACACCGGGGAG.

Details on this clone: The CDR3 is cut off 3 residues early in the read; its end comes from the germline J gene. The chain recombines TRBV20-1 with TRBJ1-4; TRBD1 agrees at 7 bases. CDR1 and CDR2 from the germline V gene are DFQATT and SNEGSKA (reference sequence). The CDR3 consists of 15 residues. J was trimmed by 4 bases and V by 1 base; bases with no gene match: 6. CDR3 protein: CSARAPGQSNEKLFF. The sequenced part of the CDR3 DNA is TGCAGTGCTAGAGCGCCGGGACAGAGTAATGAAAAA.

Comments on this clone: The CDR3 end is not reached by the read, which stops 3 residues before it; the germline J gene fills it in. J is TRBJ1-5 and V is TRBV6-2 or TRBV6-3; TRBD1 matches at 8 bases. V lost 2 bases to trimming and J lost 2 bases; unmatched junction nucleotides: 8. Germline V gives CDR1 MNHEY, CDR2 SVGEGT. The CDR3 sequence is 17 residues long. The sequenced part of the CDR3 DNA is TGTGCCAGCAGTTACGGGGGACAGGCCAGGGGCAATCAGCCC. This codes for CASSYGGQARGNQP. The full CDR3 reads CASSYGGQARGNQPQHF.

To note about this clone: The sequence runs out 3 residues before the end of the CDR3; the remainder is reconstructed from the germline J gene. The gene calls are TRBV19 and TRBJ1-5; D might be TRBD1 (5 bases). Germline values: CDR1 LNHDA, CDR2 SQIVND (reference sequence). The V end lost 6 bases, the J end lost 2 bases, and 11 bases lay between the germline ends. This CDR3 region has 14 residues. This CDR3 is CASRGENGNQPQHF. Incomplete CDR3 DNA: TGTGCCAGTAGAGGGGAAAATGGCAATCAGCCC.

As for this clone: The CDR3 goes on 3 residues after the read ends, and that part is filled in from the germline J gene. This sequence joins TRBV2 and TRBJ2-5; TRBD2 aligns across 7 bases. The length of the CDR3 is 14 residues. The trim removed 6 bases at V and 3 bases at J, leaving 7 bases unmatched. In germline, CDR1 is SNHLY, CDR2 FYNNEI. The part of the CDR3 DNA that was read is TGTGCCAGCAGAGAACTAGCGCCTAAAGAGACC. Translation gives CASRELAPKET. The whole CDR3 reads CASRELAPKETQYF.

As concerns this clone: The CDR3 end lies 3 residues beyond the end of the read and is filled in from the germline J gene. The V gene is TRBV30, the J gene TRBJ1-5, with D possibly being TRBD1 (5 bases). V lost 1 base and J 6 bases, leaving 10 bases between the germline ends. Germline V CDR1 and CDR2: GTSNPN, SVGIG (reference sequence). The CDR3 covers 13 residues. The CDR3: CAWSAGGGQPQHF. The part of the CDR3 DNA that was read is TGTGCCTGGAGTGCGGGGGGGGGTCAGCCC.

As for this clone: The read is 3 residues too short to cover the CDR3 end, so that end is filled in from the germline J gene. At the DNA level, this CDR3 is encoded by other sequences in the same sample as well. The chain is built from TRBV19 and TRBJ1-3; maybe TRBD1 (6 bases). The CDR3 extends over 15 amino acids. Germline V lookup: CDR1 LNHDA, CDR2 SQIVND (reference sequence). The sequenced CDR3 bases are TGTGCCAGTAGTATGGATCGAAGAAACAGGGAGACC. This gives the protein CASSMDRRNRET. The CDR3 reads in full as CASSMDRRNRETIYF.

As regards this clone: The read gets to within 3 residues of the CDR3 end, and the germline J gene fills in the rest. The J gene is TRBJ1-4, the V gene TRBV7-9; D might be TRBD1 (5 bases). CDR3 length: 15 amino acids. Germline CDR1 SEHNR, CDR2 FQNEAQ (reference sequence). The DNA read from the CDR3 is TGTGCCAGCAGCTTAAAGGGGAAGGATTTCGTTAAA. It is translated as CASSLKGKDFVK. The whole CDR3 protein reads CASSLKGKDFVKLFF.

As regards this clone: The sequence runs out 3 residues before the end of the CDR3; the remainder is reconstructed from the germline J gene. The chain recombines TRBV10-3 with TRBJ2-2, with D possibly matching TRBD1 (5 bases). The germline V gene has CDR1 ENHRY and CDR2 SYGVKD. This CDR3 comprises 14 residues. V lost 3 bases to trimming and J lost 1 base, with 6 bases between them. The part of the CDR3 DNA that was read is TGTGCCATCAGTGAACAGGTGAACACCGGGGAG. It codes for CAISEQVNTGE. The CDR3 in full is CAISEQVNTGELFF.

As for this clone: The missing CDR3 end, 3 residues past where the read stops, is filled in from the germline J gene. The rearrangement uses TRBV6-2 or TRBV6-3 and TRBJ2-7; 7 bases match TRBD1. This CDR3 has 14 residues. CDR1 MNHEY and CDR2 SVGEGT come from the germline V gene. Trimming took 6 bases from V and 6 from J; bases not matched to a gene: 11. CDR3 region: CASSLRDSALEQYF. CDR3 DNA, as far as it was read: TGTGCCAGCAGCCTCCGGGACAGTGCTCTCGAG.

A remark on this clone: From the germline J gene comes the end of the CDR3, since the read stops 3 residues before it. The gene calls are TRBV11-1 and TRBJ1-3; no reliable D call. This CDR3 is 13 amino acids long. The V gene lost 5 bases and the J gene lost 7 bases, with 12 bases spanning the gap. Germline CDR1 is SGHAT and CDR2 is FQDESV (reference sequence). The part of the CDR3 DNA that was read is TGTGCCAGCAGCGTACACCTCTTTAACACC. This sequence encodes CASSVHLFNT. The whole CDR3 protein is CASSVHLFNTIYF.

In regard to this clone: The CDR3 goes on 3 residues after the read ends, and that part is filled in from the germline J gene. The chain combines TRBV19 with TRBJ2-2; D may be TRBD2 (5 bases). This CDR3 region has 15 residues. The V gene lost 4 bases and the J gene lost 6 bases, with 15 bases spanning the gap. Germline V gene lookup returns CDR1 LNHDA and CDR2 SQIVND (reference sequence). CDR3 DNA (partial): TGTGCCAGTAGTACGGCTCCCCCCGGGGCCGGGGAG. Its protein product is CASSTAPPGAGE. In full, the CDR3 reads CASSTAPPGAGELFF.

Regarding this clone: The sequence runs out 3 residues before the end of the CDR3; the remainder is reconstructed from the germline J gene. The rearrangement links TRBV5-1 to TRBJ2-3; 8 bases line up with TRBD1. The CDR3 spans 15 residues. The ends lost 3 bases at V and 3 bases at J; junction bases unmatched: 6. CDR1 is SGHRS and CDR2 is YFSETQ in the germline V gene. CDR3 sequence reads: CASSSQGARTDTQYF. The CDR3 bases that were read are TGCGCCAGCAGCTCCCAGGGGGCGCGGACAGATACG.

The DNA read from the CDR3 is TGTGCCAGCAGTGAAGCGGACGTCTCCTACGAC. Protein: CASSEADVSYD. The whole CDR3 region reads CASSEADVSYDYTF. V usage is TRBV7-9 and J usage is TRBJ1-2, with D unclear. The CDR3 end falls 3 residues outside the read, so it is completed with the germline J gene. Germline V lookup: CDR1 SEHNR, CDR2 FQNEAQ (reference sequence). The CDR3 is made up of 14 amino acids.

For this clone: The read terminates 3 residues ahead of where the CDR3 ends, so the germline J gene completes it. V and J are TRBV19 and TRBJ2-2, with D unresolved. Germline loops: CDR1 LNHDA, CDR2 SQIVND (reference sequence). The CDR3 spans 14 residues. V lost 2 bases, J lost 0 bases, and 4 bases lay in between. The covered CDR3 bases are TGTGCCAGTAGTATAACTGCGAACACCGGGGAG. Translating gives CASSITANTGE. The CDR3 as a whole reads CASSITANTGELFF.

Concerning this clone: The missing CDR3 end, 3 residues past where the read stops, is filled in from the germline J gene. J is TRBJ2-1 and V is TRBV19, with D unclear. Germline V gene sequence: CDR1 LNHDA, CDR2 SQIVND (reference sequence). Between the trimmed V and J ends, which lost 0 bases and 4 bases, there was a span of 10 bases. This CDR3 spans 15 amino acids. The chain's CDR3 is CASSIEVGRYNEQFF. The CDR3 DNA, read in part, is TGTGCCAGTAGTATAGAGGTTGGCAGGTACAATGAG.